This is a list of T cell receptor beta chains from one sample in a study of T-cell memory formation after mild COVID-19. TCRdb fed the 5' RACE reads into MiXCR, producing one record per CDR3 protein. Among 300,000 to 350,000 distinct CDR3 sequences listed, roughly an eighth were seen once. Sequenced: PBMCs or a T cell subset sorted from them (not recorded which). All receptors derive from a man aged 18 to 29 who had mild COVID-19 (a few samples of this study predate the infection). Cell type and time point are not known. Each CDR3 is given with its conserved first and last residue. A D gene is named only where the DNA matches it firmly. Size is stated for part of the rows, as once, few or many counts, or as a class when the clone is expanded.

TRBJ2-5,TRBV5-4,TRBD2,few,CASSPRVGGGGEETQYF,TGTGCCAGCAGCCCGCGGGTAGGCGGGGGTGGGGAAGAGACCCAGTACTTC
TRBJ1-1,TRBV6-5,TRBD1,few,CASSYVGGWTEAFF,TGTGCCAGCAGTTATGTAGGGGGCTGGACTGAAGCTTTCTTT
TRBJ1-5,TRBV6-1,.,.,CASSEPGRPQHF,TGTGCCAGCAGTGAACCAGGCCGGCCCCAGCATTTT
TRBJ2-7,TRBV14,.,few,CASRQGPHAYEQYF,TGTGCCAGCAGACAGGGTCCCCACGCCTACGAGCAGTACTTC
TRBJ1-5,TRBV24-1,TRBD1,few,CATSETGVPAQHF,TGTGCCACCAGTGAAACAGGGGTCCCGGCCCAGCATTTT
TRBJ2-1,TRBV6-1,TRBD2,.,CASSSGTSGTNEQFF,TGTGCCAGCAGTAGCGGGACTAGCGGGACCAATGAGCAGTTCTTC
TRBJ2-3,TRBV29-1,.,few,CSVGVSGADTQYF,TGCAGCGTTGGTGTGTCGGGGGCCGATACGCAGTATTTT
TRBJ2-1,TRBV19,.,.,CASSISGSDYNEQFF,TGTGCCAGTAGTATATCGGGGTCCGACTACAATGAGCAGTTCTTC
TRBJ2-1,TRBV18,TRBD1,.,CASSPPAGGIEQFF,TGTGCCAGCTCACCACCCGCAGGGGGTATTGAGCAGTTCTTC
TRBJ1-1,TRBV12-3/TRBV12-4,TRBD1,.,CASSSRQGAPEAFF,TGTGCCAGCAGTTCTCGACAGGGGGCCCCTGAAGCTTTCTTT
TRBJ2-5,TRBV7-2,.,many,CASSPDFGGYQETQYF,TGTGCCAGCAGCCCCGACTTTGGAGGGTACCAAGAGACCCAGTACTTC
TRBJ2-7,TRBV5-1,.,many,CASSHPWAGRYEQYF,TGCGCCAGCAGCCACCCATGGGCGGGCCGCTACGAGCAGTACTTC
TRBJ1-6,TRBV27,.,.,CASSLFPSSYNSPLHF,TGTGCCAGCAGTTTATTCCCGAGTTCCTATAATTCACCCCTCCACTTT
TRBJ2-1,TRBV7-2,TRBD2,few,CASSLELAGKNEQFF,TGTGCCAGCAGCTTAGAACTAGCGGGGAAGAATGAGCAGTTCTTC
TRBJ2-4,TRBV19,.,few,CASSIGRLAKNIQYF,TGTGCCAGTAGTATCGGACGTCTAGCCAAAAACATTCAGTACTTC
TRBJ2-7,TRBV13,.,few,CASSGDRHYEQYF,TGTGCCAGCAGCGGGGACCGACACTACGAGCAGTACTTC
TRBJ2-1,TRBV6-5,TRBD1,.,CASSVGQGLANEQFF,TGTGCCAGCAGCGTCGGACAGGGGCTAGCGAATGAGCAGTTCTTC
TRBJ1-1,TRBV6-2/TRBV6-3,TRBD1,few,CASRMTPGQRSFF,TGTGCCAGCAGGATGACCCCGGGACAGCGTTCTTTCTTT
TRBJ1-5,TRBV6-5,.,.,CASRRGQPQHF,TGTGCCAGCAGACGAGGGCAGCCCCAGCATTTT
TRBJ1-6,TRBV2,.,few,CASSEQLGNSPLHF,TGTGCCAGCAGTGAACAGTTGGGCAATTCACCCCTCCACTTT
TRBJ2-6,TRBV12-3/TRBV12-4,.,few,CASRSPGSSGANVLTF,TGTGCCAGCAGGTCCCCCGGGAGCTCTGGGGCCAACGTCCTGACTTTC
TRBJ1-2,TRBV7-8,.,few,CASSLTWTGEGYTF,TGTGCCAGCAGCCTGACATGGACCGGGGAGGGCTACACCTTC
TRBJ2-2,TRBV20-1,.,.,CSALGRFTGELFF,TGCAGTGCCCTAGGGCGGTTCACCGGGGAGCTGTTTTTT
TRBJ2-1,TRBV7-9,.,few,CASSGGEQFF,TGTGCCAGCTCCGGGGGTGAGCAGTTCTTC
TRBJ2-1,TRBV12-3/TRBV12-4,TRBD2,.,CASSRNSGSSYNEQFF,TGTGCCAGCAGTCGGAATAGCGGGAGCTCCTACAATGAGCAGTTCTTC
TRBJ1-4,TRBV7-2,.,.,CASSPPGSYEKLFF,TGTGCCAGCAGCCCCCCGGGCAGCTATGAAAAACTGTTTTTT
TRBJ2-4,TRBV7-9,.,few,CASSFAGAKNIQYF,TGTGCCAGCAGCTTCGCGGGAGCCAAAAACATTCAGTACTTC
TRBJ2-2,TRBV7-2,.,.,CASSLYRFTGELFF,TGTGCCAGCAGCTTATATAGATTCACCGGGGAGCTGTTTTTT
TRBJ1-2,TRBV9,.,.,CASSVMANYGYTF,TGTGCCAGCAGCGTGATGGCTAACTATGGCTACACCTTC
TRBJ1-2,TRBV5-1,.,many,CASSPSVGAYGYTF,TGCGCCAGCAGCCCCTCTGTCGGAGCCTATGGCTACACCTTC
TRBJ2-2,TRBV18,.,.,CASSIWGGENAGELFF,TGTGCCAGTTCCATTTGGGGAGGAGAAAACGCCGGGGAGCTGTTTTTT
TRBJ2-7,TRBV4-1,.,.,CASSQVAGSEEQYF,TGCGCCAGCAGCCAAGTCGCGGGTTCGGAGGAGCAGTACTTC
TRBJ1-2,TRBV12-3/TRBV12-4,TRBD1,few,CASGTGYGYTF,TGTGCCAGCGGGACAGGATATGGCTACACCTTC
TRBJ1-6,TRBV18,.,.,CASSPFVVVRDSPLHF,TGTGCCAGCTCACCTTTTGTCGTGGTCAGGGATTCACCCCTCCACTTT
TRBJ2-5,TRBV15,TRBD2,few,CATIPGVAGGYQETQYF,TGTGCCACCATCCCGGGGGTAGCGGGGGGGTACCAAGAGACCCAGTACTTC
TRBJ1-1,TRBV15,TRBD1,few,CATSSGAGQKTARTEAFF,TGTGCCACCAGCAGTGGAGCGGGACAGAAAACCGCCCGGACTGAAGCTTTCTTT
TRBJ1-6,TRBV6-5,.,.,CASRAEGTVDSPLHF,TGTGCCAGCAGGGCTGAGGGGACGGTAGATTCACCCCTCCACTTT
TRBJ2-3,TRBV7-6,TRBD2,many,CASSQLASTDTQYF,TGTGCCAGCAGCCAACTAGCGAGCACAGATACGCAGTATTTT
TRBJ1-1,TRBV12-3/TRBV12-4,.,many,CASSLRAEEAFF,TGTGCCAGCAGTTTACGAGCAGAAGAAGCTTTCTTT
TRBJ2-2,TRBV6-6,.,once,CASTGRTLTGELFF,TGTGCCAGCACGGGCAGGACTCTAACCGGGGAGCTGTTTTTT
TRBJ2-2,TRBV6-2/TRBV6-3,.,few,CASSHGTPELFF,TGTGCCAGCAGCCACGGGACACCGGAGCTGTTTTTT
TRBJ1-4,TRBV27,TRBD1,few,CASSSGTGGGREKLFF,TGTGCCAGCAGTTCCGGGACAGGGGGAGGGAGGGAAAAACTGTTTTTT
TRBJ1-5,TRBV20-1,.,few,CSARGSDSNQPQHF,TGCAGTGCTAGGGGTTCCGATAGCAATCAGCCCCAGCATTTT
TRBJ2-7,TRBV7-2,TRBD2,.,CASSPGLAGSSYEQYF,TGTGCCAGCAGCCCCGGACTAGCGGGGAGCTCCTACGAGCAGTACTTC
TRBJ1-6,TRBV4-3,.,.,CASSMQGNSPLHF,TGCGCCAGCAGTATGCAGGGTAATTCACCCCTCCACTTT
TRBJ2-2,TRBV5-1,.,few,CASTSGLAGELFF,TGCGCCAGCACTTCGGGGCTCGCCGGGGAGCTGTTTTTT
TRBJ2-1,TRBV5-1,TRBD2,few,CASSGGLARFYNEQFF,TGCGCCAGCAGCGGGGGACTAGCGCGTTTCTACAATGAGCAGTTCTTC